This entry concerns a single T cell receptor beta chain. The data were obtained in a study of cytomegalovirus exposure and HLA in healthy donors. The germline CDR1 and CDR2 sequences are SEHNR and FQNEAQ (reference sequence). Trimming removed 4 bases from V and 0 bases from J, with 13 bases in between. The CDR3 extends over 15 amino acids. The PCR employed 60 Vbeta primers together with 13 Jbeta primers. Libraries were prepared by immunoSEQ multiplex PCR; TCRdb keeps only in-frame clonotypes and omits some of them. The table records nearly 65,000 clones, 73% of them present only once. The clonotype comes from a man aged 50 to 60 in good health and CMV-seronegative. The sample was PBMCs. The gene calls are TRBV7-9 and TRBJ2-7; D perhaps matches TRBD1 (5 bases). CDR3 nucleotide sequence: TGTGCCAGCAGCTCTCGACAGACCTCCTCCTACGAGCAGTACTTC. This encodes CASSSRQTSSYEQYF.